This T cell receptor beta chain was observed in a study of T-cell memory formation after mild COVID-19. General study results and limits: The CD4+ clones that contracted clustered mainly within CM and EM, and the CD8+ clones concentrated in EMRA.

From the 5' RACE reads, TCRdb called clonotypes with MiXCR, one entry per CDR3 protein. The profile covers hundreds of thousands of distinct CDR3 sequences, with approximately 27% appearing a single time and 13% taken by the ten largest. Trimming took 4 bases from V and 0 from J, leaving 4 bases between them. The CDR3 has 14 amino acids. This clonotype was seen at least ten times. Its target is unknown. The sample comprised PBMCs or a T cell subset sorted from them (not recorded which). The receptor was derived from an adult woman who had mild COVID-19 (a few samples of this study predate the infection). Cell type and time point are not known. The V gene is TRBV12-3 or TRBV12-4, the J gene TRBJ2-6; D gene unclear. The CDR3 loop reads CASSYSSGANVLTF. The CDR3 nucleotides are TGTGCCAGCAGTTACAGCTCTGGGGCCAACGTCCTGACTTTC.